The T cell receptor beta chain under discussion was sequenced for a study of T cells in localized non-small cell lung cancer. The study, taken as a whole, reports: Uninvolved neighboring lung showed the greatest T cell clonality, exceeding tumor. Appearance in adjacent lung was seen for a median roughly 50 of the top 100 tumor clones. As only one tumor region underwent sequencing, heterogeneity remains possible.

As to this clone: Its antigen remains unknown.

Here immunoSEQ multiplex PCR was the method, and the copy in TCRdb shows in-frame clones only, minus some. The table has tens of thousands of clones, roughly 84% seen once; the top ten hold about 18%. This CDR3 is built from 16 residues. Germline-derived CDR1 and CDR2 are LGHNA and YSLEER. V was shortened by 0 bases and J by 0 bases, with 6 bases between the two germline ends. The J gene is TRBJ1-6, the V gene TRBV4-3, with no clear D. Sequenced material: peripheral blood mononuclear cells, taken before any cancer treatment. The receptor's source is a man aged 35-69 years with stage III lung adenocarcinoma. CDR3 protein: CASSQDYSSYNSPLHF. For the CDR3, the DNA is TGCGCCAGCAGCCAAGATTACAGCTCCTATAATTCACCCCTCCACTTT.